The clone carrying this TCR beta chain was observed a handful of times. The bulk TCR libraries were made with methods described before and with listed TCR primers. MiXCR, applied by TCRdb to the PCR reads, yields one record per CDR3 protein. The table records under 800,000 distinct CDR3 sequences, about 25% of them present only once. This specimen comes from a study of molecular identifiers for immune sequencing clone quantification. Sequencing libraries of naive CD8 cells derived from approximately 22,000 to 940,000 sorted cells with 10%, 30% or 50% RNA. CD8+CD4-CCR7+CD45RA+ cells were sorted as naive CD8 T cells. The CDR3 length is 16 residues. Germline V CDR1 and CDR2: SGHVS, FNYEAQ. V gave up 5 bases and J gave up 4 bases; unmatched junction bases: 9.

The sequence derives from a human donor in good health. Some libraries in this study had Jurkat cell RNA spiked in. What was sequenced was naive CD8+ T cells from blood, with Jurkat cell RNA spiked in. Subset noted: FACS-sorted CD8+CD4-CCR7+CD45RA+ naive T cells. This chain links TRBV7-6 with TRBJ2-3, with TRBD2 matching 10 bases. CDR3 residues: CASSMGTSVYADTQYF. For the CDR3, the DNA is TGTGCCAGCAGCATGGGGACTAGCGTTTATGCAGATACGCAGTATTTT.